This passage covers 10 T cell receptor beta chains from one sample sequenced in a study of cytomegalovirus exposure and HLA in healthy donors. Primers: 60 Vbeta forward and 13 Jbeta reverse. The assay was immunoSEQ multiplex PCR, and TCRdb's table has in-frame clones only and misses some. The sample has more than 110,000 clones, 75% to 90% seen once. Sequences were obtained from PBMCs. The receptors derive from a female donor in good health and CMV-seronegative.

The chain combines TRBV30 with TRBJ2-7; tentative D call: TRBD2 (5 bases). The CDR3 totals 14 residues. Germline V lookup: CDR1 GTSNPN, CDR2 SVGIG (reference sequence). V lost 0 bases and J lost 2, with 11 bases in between. The CDR3 nucleotides read TGTGCCTGGAGTGTTGGGAGAGCGGCCTACGAGCAGTACTTC. Translation gives CAWSVGRAAYEQYF.

The chain is built from TRBV5-1 and TRBJ2-7; 10 bases are a match to TRBD2. The ends lost 4 bases at V and 5 bases at J; junction bases unmatched: 12. The CDR3 is 16 residues long. Germline assignment: CDR1 SGHRS and CDR2 YFSETQ. CDR3 nucleotides: TGCGCCAGCAGCCCGATGAACCTAGCGGGAGAACACGAGCAGTACTTC. It translates to CASSPMNLAGEHEQYF.

This CDR3 reads CASRNRAAEAFF. DNA of the CDR3: TGTGCCAGCAGAAACAGGGCGGCTGAAGCTTTCTTT. The chain carries TRBV6-5 and TRBJ1-1; tentative D call: TRBD1 (6 bases). This CDR3 comprises 12 residues. Trimming removed 6 bases at V and 6 bases at J, with 11 bases between. The germline CDR1 and CDR2 sequences are MNHEY and SVGAGI.

V gene TRBV27 combines with J gene TRBJ2-7, with 10 bases lining up with TRBD2. CDR1 is MNHEY and CDR2 is SMNVEV in the germline V gene (reference sequence). V was pared by 0 bases and J by 4 bases, with 6 bases of the junction left unmatched. The CDR3 totals 16 residues. The DNA of the CDR3 is TGTGCCAGCAGTTTATCGTTAGCGGGGGGCCGATACGAGCAGTACTTC. This codes for CASSLSLAGGRYEQYF.

This chain joins TRBV27 and TRBJ2-3, with D perhaps matching TRBD2 (6 bases). From germline, CDR1 is MNHEY and CDR2 SMNVEV (reference sequence). The CDR3 sequence is 17 residues long. V dropped 5 bases and J dropped 0 bases, with 18 bases sitting between them. DNA for the CDR3: TGTGCCAGCAGTCGCCCCGGGACTCCTCTAAGCACAGATACGCAGTATTTT. Protein sequence: CASSRPGTPLSTDTQYF.

This sequence joins TRBV9 and TRBJ2-5; the match to TRBD1 covers 7 bases. Germline CDR1 and CDR2: SGDLS and YYNGEE. Trimming took 0 bases from V and 0 from J; bases not matched to a gene: 2. The CDR3 has 15 residues. The CDR3 here is CASSVAQGYQETQYF. The CDR3 nucleotides read TGTGCCAGCAGCGTAGCACAGGGGTACCAAGAGACCCAGTACTTC.

The rearrangement joins TRBV29-1 to TRBJ2-2; a weak D match, TRBD1 (6 bases). Germline V gene sequence: CDR1 SQVTM, CDR2 ANQGSEA. This CDR3 has 13 amino acids. The V end was cut by 5 bases, the J end by 1 base, with 8 bases between. The CDR3 is CSVHRVNTGELFF. The DNA for the CDR3 is TGCAGCGTTCACAGGGTGAACACCGGGGAGCTGTTTTTT.

The chain carries TRBV6-5 and TRBJ1-2, with no clear D. The V and J ends lost 5 bases and 0 bases respectively, with 10 bases between them. This CDR3 has 14 residues. The V gene's germline CDR1 is MNHEY and CDR2 SVGAGI. For the CDR3, the DNA is TGTGCCAGCAGTCGAGATGGAGCTAACTATGGCTACACCTTC. Translation: CASSRDGANYGYTF.

In DNA, the CDR3 is TGTGCCAGCAGTTTACCAGGGCTAATCTATGGCTACACCTTC. Protein product: CASSLPGLIYGYTF. This chain links TRBV28 with TRBJ1-2, with D perhaps matching TRBD1 (5 bases). The ends were cut back, 2 bases at V and 4 bases at J, with 11 bases in the middle. The germline V gene encodes CDR1 MDHEN and CDR2 SYDVKM. The CDR3 spans 14 residues.

The chain links TRBV28 to TRBJ2-2; no reliable D call. CDR1 is MDHEN, CDR2 SYDVKM, per germline. This CDR3 has 14 amino acids. Trimming took 5 bases from V and 4 from J, leaving 11 bases between them. For the CDR3, the DNA is TGTGCCAGCAGTGCCCAACTCTTCACCGGGGAGCTGTTTTTT. Translation: CASSAQLFTGELFF.